This T cell receptor (beta chain) stems from a study of blood T cell repertoires in COVID-19. On the study more broadly: Specimens from acute and convalescent COVID-19 originated in the United States, Italy and Spain.

Sequenced by immunoSEQ multiplex PCR; TCRdb stores in-frame clones only, minus some. The table has approximately 46,000 clones, roughly 88% seen once. The receptor comes from a human donor in a cohort sampled during active COVID-19. The sequenced sample consisted of peripheral blood.

CDR3 sequence: CASSPLRQGDTEAFF. DNA for the CDR3: TGTGCCAGCTCACCACTTAGACAGGGGGACACTGAAGCTTTCTTT. The J gene is TRBJ1-1, the V gene TRBV18, with TRBD1 identical over 9 bases. Trimming at V came to 1 base and at J to 3 bases, leaving 3 bases not matched to a gene. Per the germline V gene, CDR1 is KGHSH and CDR2 is LQKENI. This CDR3 spans 15 amino acids.